This note documents a single TCR beta chain sequence. Trimming cost V 6 bases and J 5 bases; bases outside gene matches: 12. The CDR3 has 15 amino acids. Germline CDR1 MDHEN, CDR2 SYDVKM. The sample originates from a study of shared clonotypes between healthy human individuals. Sequenced by immunoSEQ multiplex PCR; TCRdb stores in-frame clones only, minus some. Of around 700,000 clones in the sample, more than 70% were seen once. The specimen was memory CD4+ T cells sorted from blood. Subset of the sample: CD45RA-negative fraction. The chain couples TRBV28 to TRBJ2-7, with 8 bases lining up with TRBD2. The source is a woman in her 30s in good health. The CDR3 bases are TGTGCCAGCAGCCAGCAGCGGGGGCCCAGGGACGAGCAGTACTTC. This codes for CASSQQRGPRDEQYF.